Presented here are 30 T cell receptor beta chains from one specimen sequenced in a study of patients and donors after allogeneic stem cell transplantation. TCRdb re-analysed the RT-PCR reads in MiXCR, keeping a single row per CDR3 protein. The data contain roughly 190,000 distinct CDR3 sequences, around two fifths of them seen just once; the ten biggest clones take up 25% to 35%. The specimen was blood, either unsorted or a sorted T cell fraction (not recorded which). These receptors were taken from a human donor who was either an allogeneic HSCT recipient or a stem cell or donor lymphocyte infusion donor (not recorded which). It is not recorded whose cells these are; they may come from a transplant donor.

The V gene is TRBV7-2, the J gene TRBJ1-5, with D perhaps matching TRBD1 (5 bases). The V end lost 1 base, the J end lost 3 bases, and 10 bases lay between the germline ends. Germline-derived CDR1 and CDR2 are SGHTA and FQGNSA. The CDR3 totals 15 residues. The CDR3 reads CASSLGWGSNQPQHF. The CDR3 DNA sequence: TGTGCCAGCAGCTTAGGGTGGGGCTCCAATCAGCCCCAGCATTTT.

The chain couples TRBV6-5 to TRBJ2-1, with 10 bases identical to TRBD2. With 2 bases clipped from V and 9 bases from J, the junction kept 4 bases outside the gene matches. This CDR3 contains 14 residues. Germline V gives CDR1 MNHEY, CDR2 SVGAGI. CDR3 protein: CASSYRLAGVEQFF. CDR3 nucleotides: TGTGCCAGCAGTTACAGGCTAGCGGGAGTTGAGCAGTTCTTC.

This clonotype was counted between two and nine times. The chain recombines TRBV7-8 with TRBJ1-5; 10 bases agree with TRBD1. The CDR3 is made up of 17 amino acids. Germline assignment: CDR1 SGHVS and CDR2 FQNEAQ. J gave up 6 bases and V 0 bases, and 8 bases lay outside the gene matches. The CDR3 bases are TGTGCCAGCAGCTTAGCGTTTGACAGGGGGCGCGGTCAGCCCCAGCATTTT. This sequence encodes CASSLAFDRGRGQPQHF.

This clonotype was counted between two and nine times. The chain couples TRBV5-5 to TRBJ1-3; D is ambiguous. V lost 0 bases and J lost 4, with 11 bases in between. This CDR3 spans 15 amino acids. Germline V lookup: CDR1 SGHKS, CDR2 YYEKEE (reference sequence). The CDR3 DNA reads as TGTGCCAGCAGCTTGGAGTACTTCGAGGGAAACACCATATATTTT. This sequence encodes CASSLEYFEGNTIYF.

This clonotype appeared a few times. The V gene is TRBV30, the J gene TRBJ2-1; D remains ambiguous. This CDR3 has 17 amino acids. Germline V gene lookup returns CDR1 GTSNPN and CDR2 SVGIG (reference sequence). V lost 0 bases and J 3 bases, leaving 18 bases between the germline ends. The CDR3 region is CAWSVMGLSQDYNEQFF. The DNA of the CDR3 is TGTGCCTGGAGTGTAATGGGATTGTCACAAGACTACAATGAGCAGTTCTTC.

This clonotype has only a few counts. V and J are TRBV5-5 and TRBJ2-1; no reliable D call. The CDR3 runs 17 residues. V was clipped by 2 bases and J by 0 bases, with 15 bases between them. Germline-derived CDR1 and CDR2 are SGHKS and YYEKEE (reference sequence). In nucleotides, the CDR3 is TGTGCCAGCAGCTTCCCTCCAAAACCAGTCTCCTACAATGAGCAGTTCTTC. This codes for CASSFPPKPVSYNEQFF.

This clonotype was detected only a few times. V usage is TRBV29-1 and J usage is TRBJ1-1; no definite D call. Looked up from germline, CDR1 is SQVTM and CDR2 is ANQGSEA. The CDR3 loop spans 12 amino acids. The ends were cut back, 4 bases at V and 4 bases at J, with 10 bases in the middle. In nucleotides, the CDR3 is TGCAGCGTTGTAGAAGGTGGCACTGAAGCTTTCTTT. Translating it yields CSVVEGGTEAFF.

The CDR3 nucleotides read TGTGCCAGCAGTTCTCTTCGACAGATCCCATACACAGATACGCAGTATTTT. Residues: CASSSLRQIPYTDTQYF. This chain uses TRBV28 with TRBJ2-3; D might be TRBD1 (5 bases). Trimming took off 4 bases at V and 2 bases at J, with 19 bases between the two ends. The CDR3 is made up of 17 amino acids. From germline, CDR1 is MDHEN and CDR2 SYDVKM.

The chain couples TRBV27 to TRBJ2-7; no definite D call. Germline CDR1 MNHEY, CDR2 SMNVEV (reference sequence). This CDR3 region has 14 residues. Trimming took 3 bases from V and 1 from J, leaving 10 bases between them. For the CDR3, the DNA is TGTGCCAGCAGTTTCAGCGACCCATCCTACGAGCAGTACTTC. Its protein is CASSFSDPSYEQYF.

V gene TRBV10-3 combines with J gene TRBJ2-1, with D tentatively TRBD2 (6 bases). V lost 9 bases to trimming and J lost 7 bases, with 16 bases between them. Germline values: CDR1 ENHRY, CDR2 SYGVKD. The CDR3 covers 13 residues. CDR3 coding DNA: TGTGCCATTCTGTCGGGAGATACTAATGAGCAGTTCTTC. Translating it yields CAILSGDTNEQFF.

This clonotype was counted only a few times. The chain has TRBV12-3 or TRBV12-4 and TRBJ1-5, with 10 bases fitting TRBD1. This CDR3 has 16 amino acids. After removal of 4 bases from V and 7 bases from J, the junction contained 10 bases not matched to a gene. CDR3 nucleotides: TGTGCCAGCAGTTCTACCGACAGGGGGCAAGGGCAGCCCCAGCATTTT. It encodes CASSSTDRGQGQPQHF.

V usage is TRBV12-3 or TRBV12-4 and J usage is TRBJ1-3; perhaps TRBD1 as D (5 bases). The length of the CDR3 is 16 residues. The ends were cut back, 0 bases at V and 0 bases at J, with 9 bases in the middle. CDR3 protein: CASSLADSFSGNTIYF. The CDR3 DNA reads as TGTGCCAGCAGTTTAGCCGACAGCTTCTCTGGAAACACCATATATTTT.

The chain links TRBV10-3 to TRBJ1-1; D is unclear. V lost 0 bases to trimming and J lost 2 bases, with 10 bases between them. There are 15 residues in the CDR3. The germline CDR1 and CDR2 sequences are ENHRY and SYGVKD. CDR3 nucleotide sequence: TGTGCCATCAGTGAGTCGACCGGCGGCAACACTGAAGCTTTCTTT. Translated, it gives CAISESTGGNTEAFF.

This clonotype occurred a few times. The CDR3 sequence is CASSVGPGVDTEAFF. CDR3 nucleotides: TGTGCCAGCAGCGTAGGCCCGGGGGTCGACACTGAAGCTTTCTTT. The chain combines TRBV9 with TRBJ1-1; the D gene is possibly TRBD1 (5 bases). Germline V gene sequence: CDR1 SGDLS, CDR2 YYNGEE. Between the trimmed V and J ends, which lost 0 bases and 3 bases, there was a span of 12 bases. The CDR3 runs to 15 residues.

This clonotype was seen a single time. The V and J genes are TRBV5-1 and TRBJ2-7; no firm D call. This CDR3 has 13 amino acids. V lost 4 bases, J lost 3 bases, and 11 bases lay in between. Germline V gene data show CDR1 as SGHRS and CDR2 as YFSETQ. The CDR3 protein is CASSPLKDYEQYF. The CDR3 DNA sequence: TGCGCCAGCAGCCCCCTTAAGGACTACGAGCAGTACTTC.

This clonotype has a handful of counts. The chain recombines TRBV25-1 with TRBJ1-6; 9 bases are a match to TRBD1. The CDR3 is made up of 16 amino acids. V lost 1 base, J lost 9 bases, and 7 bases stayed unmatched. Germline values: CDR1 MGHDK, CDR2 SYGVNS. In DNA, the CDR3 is TGTGCCAGCAGTGAATGGGTGACAGGGGGGATTTCACCCCTCCACTTT. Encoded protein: CASSEWVTGGISPLHF.

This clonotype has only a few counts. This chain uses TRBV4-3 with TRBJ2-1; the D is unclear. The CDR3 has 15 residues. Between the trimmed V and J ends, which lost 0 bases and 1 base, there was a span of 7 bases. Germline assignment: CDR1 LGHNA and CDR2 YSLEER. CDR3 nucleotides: TGCGCCAGCAGCCAAGATCCACGATCCTACAATGAGCAGTTCTTC. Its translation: CASSQDPRSYNEQFF.

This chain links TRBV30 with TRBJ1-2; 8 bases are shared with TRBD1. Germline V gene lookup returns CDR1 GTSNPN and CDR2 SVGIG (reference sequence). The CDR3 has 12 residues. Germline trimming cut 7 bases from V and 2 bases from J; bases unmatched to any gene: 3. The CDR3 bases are TGTGCCTATTGGACAGGGAACTATGGCTACACCTTC. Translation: CAYWTGNYGYTF.

The CDR3 DNA follows: TGTGCCAGCAGCACGGCCAGCGGTAACACCGGGGAGCTGTTTTTT. Amino acid sequence: CASSTASGNTGELFF. The V gene is TRBV5-4, the J gene TRBJ2-2; D possibly corresponds to TRBD2 (5 bases). V lost 4 bases and J lost 2, with 12 bases in between. The germline gives CDR1 SGHNT, CDR2 YYREEE (reference sequence). The CDR3 spans 15 residues.

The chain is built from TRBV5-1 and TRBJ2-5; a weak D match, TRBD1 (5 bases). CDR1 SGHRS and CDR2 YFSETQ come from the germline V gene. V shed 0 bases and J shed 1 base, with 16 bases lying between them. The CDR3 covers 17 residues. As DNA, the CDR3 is TGCGCCAGCAGCTTGGCCGCAGGGCCGATGGGCCAAGAGACCCAGTACTTC. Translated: CASSLAAGPMGQETQYF.

The CDR3 sequence is CASSQDYRVAGTVEQYF. The CDR3 DNA follows: TGCGCCAGCAGCCAAGATTATAGGGTGGCAGGGACGGTCGAGCAGTACTTC. The J gene is TRBJ2-7, the V gene TRBV4-3, with D perhaps being TRBD1 or TRBD2 (5 bases each). Germline lookup yields CDR1 LGHNA and CDR2 YSLEER. Trimming took 0 bases from V and 6 from J, leaving 21 bases between them. This CDR3 has 17 amino acids.

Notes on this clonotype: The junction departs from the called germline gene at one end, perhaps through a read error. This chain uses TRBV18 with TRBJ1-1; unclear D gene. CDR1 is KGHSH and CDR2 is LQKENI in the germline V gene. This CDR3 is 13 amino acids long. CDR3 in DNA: TGTGCCAGCTCACATCCGTCAACCACTGAGGCTTTCTTT. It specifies CASSHPSTTEAFF.

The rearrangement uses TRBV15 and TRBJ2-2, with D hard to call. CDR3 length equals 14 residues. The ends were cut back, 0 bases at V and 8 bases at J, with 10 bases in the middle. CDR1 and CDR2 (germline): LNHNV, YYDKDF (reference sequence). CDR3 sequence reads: CATSRDQTRGELFF. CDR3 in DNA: TGTGCCACCAGCAGAGATCAGACGAGAGGGGAGCTGTTTTTT.

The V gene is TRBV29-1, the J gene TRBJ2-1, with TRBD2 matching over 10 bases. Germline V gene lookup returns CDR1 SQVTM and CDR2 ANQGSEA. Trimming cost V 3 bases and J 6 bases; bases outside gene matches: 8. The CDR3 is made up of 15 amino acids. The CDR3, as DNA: TGCAGCGTTGAGCGGCTAGCGGGGGCTATCAATGAGCAGTTCTTC. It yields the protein CSVERLAGAINEQFF.

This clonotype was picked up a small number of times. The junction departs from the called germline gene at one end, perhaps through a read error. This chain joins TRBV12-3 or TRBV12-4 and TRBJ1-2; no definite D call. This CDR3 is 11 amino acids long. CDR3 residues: CASGLDRGYTF. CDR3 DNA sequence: TGTGCCAGCGGTTTAGATCGTGGCTACACCTTC.

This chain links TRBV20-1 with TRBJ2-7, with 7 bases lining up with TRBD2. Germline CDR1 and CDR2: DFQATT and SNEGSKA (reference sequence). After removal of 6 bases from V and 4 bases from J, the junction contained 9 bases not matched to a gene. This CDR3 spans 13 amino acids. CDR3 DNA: TGCAGTGCCGGGGAGGGAAATACATACGAGCAGTACTTC. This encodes CSAGEGNTYEQYF.

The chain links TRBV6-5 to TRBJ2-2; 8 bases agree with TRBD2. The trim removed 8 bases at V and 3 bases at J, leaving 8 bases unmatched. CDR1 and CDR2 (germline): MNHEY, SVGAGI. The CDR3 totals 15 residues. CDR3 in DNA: TGTGCCAGCTCCGGGGTGCGGGGGGACACCGGGGAGCTGTTTTTT. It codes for CASSGVRGDTGELFF.

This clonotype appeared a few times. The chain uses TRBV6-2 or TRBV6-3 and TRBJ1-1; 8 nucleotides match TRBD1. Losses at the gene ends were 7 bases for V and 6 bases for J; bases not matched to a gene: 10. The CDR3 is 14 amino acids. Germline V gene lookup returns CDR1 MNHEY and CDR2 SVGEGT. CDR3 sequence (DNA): TGTGCCAGCAACCCTGCAGGGGGCTACGCTGAAGCTTTCTTT. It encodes CASNPAGGYAEAFF.

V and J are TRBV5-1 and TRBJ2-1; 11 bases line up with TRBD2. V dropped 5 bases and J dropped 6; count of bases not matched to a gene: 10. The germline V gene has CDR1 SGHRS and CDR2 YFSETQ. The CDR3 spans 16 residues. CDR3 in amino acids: CASRTRRLAGRNEQFF. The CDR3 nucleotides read TGCGCCAGCAGGACCCGAAGACTAGCGGGACGCAATGAGCAGTTCTTC.

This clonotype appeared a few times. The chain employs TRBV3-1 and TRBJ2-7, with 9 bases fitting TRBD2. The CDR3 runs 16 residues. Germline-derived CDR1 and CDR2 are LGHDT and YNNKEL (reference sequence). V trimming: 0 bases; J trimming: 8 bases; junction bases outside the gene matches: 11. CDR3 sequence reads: CASSQEPLAGLLQQYF. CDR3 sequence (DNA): TGTGCCAGCAGCCAAGAGCCCCTAGCGGGGCTTCTTCAGCAGTACTTC.